What follows are 22 T cell receptor beta chains derived from one specimen sequenced in a study of beta chain features in type 1 diabetes (dated by TCRdb to the late 2010s). Their antigens remain unidentified. The method behind the library was the immunoSEQ multiplex PCR assay. The entire isolated RNA was reverse transcribed using the High Capacity cDNA Reverse Transcription Kit, and thus expressed TCRB transcripts were sequenced. TCRdb took this table from immuneACCESS and kept in-frame rearrangements with V and J called. Such tables lack part of the clones; where checked against another copy, unresolved V genes explain under half of the gap, and the rest is unexplained. The sample profile shows around 280,000 clones; approximately 16% of them were found once. Of the sample, roughly 0.015% is held by the ten largest clones. Overall study results and their limits: Type 1 diabetes patients showed a moderate but significant shortening of TCRB CDR3 length in all four CD4+ subsets.

Sample: naive CD4+ T cells from blood. Sample cell subset or site, as interpreted from the label and publication: true naive CD4+ T cells. Every receptor here comes from a man aged 18 to 35 with type 1 diabetes.

The chain uses TRBV7-2 and TRBJ1-5; D remains unclear. Germline V gene data show CDR1 as SGHTA and CDR2 as FQGNSA. Trimming cost V 11 bases and J 6 bases, with 11 bases left between them. The CDR3 has 11 residues. CDR3 nucleotides: TGTGCCTCTGGTGCGGGTCAGCCCCAGCATTTT. This codes for CASGAGQPQHF.

The chain is built from TRBV7-6 and TRBJ2-3; D is ambiguous. This CDR3 comprises 11 residues. CDR1 is SGHVS, CDR2 FNYEAQ, per germline. V dropped 5 bases and J dropped 6 bases, with 6 bases sitting between them. CDR3 sequence (DNA): TGTGCCAGCAGCAACCGGGATACGCAGTATTTT. It codes for CASSNRDTQYF. The full variable domain, in which reference TRBV7-6 and TRBJ2-3 provide the parts outside the CDR3, is GAGVSQSPRYKVTKRGQDVALRCDPISGHVSLYWYRQALGQGPEFLTYFNYEAQQDKSGLPNDRFSAERPEGSISTLTIQRTEQRDSAMYRCASSNRDTQYFGPGTRLTVL.

This clone was observed a few times. This chain links TRBV7-9 with TRBJ1-1; D call uncertain. The V gene's germline CDR1 is SEHNR and CDR2 FQNEAQ (reference sequence). The CDR3 has 15 amino acids. Trimming removed 1 base from V and 0 bases from J, with 9 bases in between. The CDR3 region is CASSLETDMNTEAFF. CDR3 in DNA: TGTGCCAGCAGCTTAGAAACAGACATGAACACTGAAGCTTTCTTT.

The gene calls are TRBV6-5 and TRBJ2-1; 7 bases map to TRBD2. The V and J ends lost 0 bases and 7 bases, in that order; junction bases with no gene match: 9. Germline-derived CDR1 and CDR2 are MNHEY and SVGAGI. The CDR3 contains 16 residues. This CDR3 is CASSYSSGVKRNEQFF. The CDR3 DNA follows: TGTGCCAGCAGTTACTCAAGCGGGGTCAAAAGGAATGAGCAGTTCTTC.

The genes are TRBV7-2 and TRBJ2-7; 7 positions match TRBD1. The V gene end was trimmed by 5 bases and the J gene end by 2 bases; junction bases not matched to a gene: 9. Germline assignment: CDR1 SGHTA and CDR2 FQGNSA. The CDR3 contains 15 residues. CDR3 amino acids: CASSQYRDRTYEQYF. DNA for the CDR3: TGTGCCAGCAGCCAGTACCGGGACAGAACCTACGAGCAGTACTTC.

This clone was seen a handful of times. V usage is TRBV7-9 and J usage is TRBJ2-2; weak D call: TRBD1 (6 bases). The CDR3 length is 13 residues. CDR1 and CDR2 from the germline V gene are SEHNR and FQNEAQ (reference sequence). The V end was cut by 9 bases, the J end by 4 bases, with 12 bases between. DNA of the CDR3: TGTGCCAGAGGGGGAGTCGGCACCGGGGAGCTGTTTTTT. Amino acids: CARGGVGTGELFF.

The chain recombines TRBV10-3 with TRBJ2-5, with 8 positions matching TRBD2. Per the germline V gene, CDR1 is ENHRY and CDR2 is SYGVKD. This CDR3 comprises 14 residues. V dropped 6 bases and J dropped 2; count of bases not matched to a gene: 5. The CDR3 sequence is CAIRRGGRQETQYF. For the CDR3, the DNA is TGTGCCATCAGACGGGGGGGGCGGCAAGAGACCCAGTACTTC.

In this sample, this clone turned up a few times. J is TRBJ1-1 and V is TRBV9; D unclear. Germline V gene data show CDR1 as SGDLS and CDR2 as YYNGEE. The CDR3 loop spans 14 amino acids. V was trimmed by 4 bases and J by 1 base, leaving 11 bases between them. The CDR3 spells CASSPLLRNTEAFF. In DNA, the CDR3 is TGTGCCAGCAGCCCCCTCCTTAGGAACACTGAAGCTTTCTTT.

This clone has just a few counts. The chain links TRBV11-3 to TRBJ1-1; unclear D gene. Germline V gene sequence: CDR1 SGHNT, CDR2 YENEEA. This CDR3 is built from 13 residues. Trimming removed 5 bases at V and 6 bases at J, with 13 bases between. The CDR3 spells CASSPRHWSEAFF. CDR3 DNA sequence: TGTGCCAGCAGCCCGCGACATTGGTCTGAAGCTTTCTTT. The variable domain in full, completed from reference TRBV11-3 and TRBJ1-1, reads EAGVVQSPRYKIIEKKQPVAFWCNPISGHNTLYWYLQNLGQGPELLIRYENEEAVDDSQLPKDRFSAERLKGVDSTLKIQPAELGDSAVYLCASSPRHWSEAFFGQGTRLTVV.

V usage is TRBV7-2 and J usage is TRBJ2-5, with 8 bases fitting TRBD2. The CDR3 extends over 16 amino acids. The V gene end was trimmed by 2 bases and the J gene end by 5 bases; junction bases not matched to a gene: 10. Germline assignment: CDR1 SGHTA and CDR2 FQGNSA. For the CDR3, the DNA is TGTGCCAGCAGCTTAAGAGTAGCGGGGAGGGTTGAGACCCAGTACTTC. Translated: CASSLRVAGRVETQYF. Together with reference TRBV7-2 and TRBJ2-5, the CDR3 gives the full variable domain: GAGVSQSPSNKVTEKGKDVELRCDPISGHTALYWYRQSLGQGLEFLIYFQGNSAPDKSGLPSDRFSAERTGGSVSTLTIQRTQQEDSAVYLCASSLRVAGRVETQYFGPGTRLLVL.

The chain couples TRBV29-1 to TRBJ1-1; 9 bases are a match to TRBD1. In germline, CDR1 is SQVTM, CDR2 ANQGSEA. The CDR3 consists of 13 residues. The DNA of the CDR3 is TGCAGTGGGGGGGGACAGGGGAACACTGAAGCTTTCTTT. Protein: CSGGGQGNTEAFF.

The chain joins TRBV19 to TRBJ1-5, with D maybe TRBD1 (6 bases). Germline V gene sequence: CDR1 LNHDA, CDR2 SQIVND (reference sequence). There are 14 residues in the CDR3. V shed 0 bases and J shed 9 bases, with 12 bases lying between them. The DNA for the CDR3 is TGTGCCAGTAGTATAGAGGGGGCCGGTACGCCCCAGCATTTT. Translating it yields CASSIEGAGTPQHF.

Comment on this clone: Other nucleotide sequences in the sample specify the same CDR3. The CDR3: CASSPVPANTGELFF. The CDR3, as DNA: TGTGCCAGCTCACCTGTCCCGGCGAACACCGGGGAGCTGTTTTTT. The rearrangement links TRBV18 to TRBJ2-2; unclear D gene. Trimming left V 3 bases short and J 0 bases short, with 8 bases between. This CDR3 comprises 15 residues. Germline V gene data show CDR1 as KGHSH and CDR2 as LQKENI.

This rearrangement joins TRBV9 to TRBJ2-1, with 9 bases fitting TRBD1. The V and J ends lost 4 bases and 4 bases, in that order; junction bases with no gene match: 12. The CDR3 has 17 residues. Germline V gene data show CDR1 as SGDLS and CDR2 as YYNGEE. The CDR3 DNA reads TGTGCCAGCAGCCCCGGGACAGGGTCCAGATTTTACAATGAGCAGTTCTTC. This translates into CASSPGTGSRFYNEQFF.

The chain's CDR3 is CATSRDAGKETQYF. The CDR3 bases are TGTGCCACCAGCAGAGATGCAGGGAAAGAGACCCAGTACTTC. The V and J genes are TRBV15 and TRBJ2-5, with D perhaps TRBD1 (5 bases). V shed 0 bases and J shed 3 bases, with 8 bases lying between them. Germline V gene lookup returns CDR1 LNHNV and CDR2 YYDKDF (reference sequence). The length of the CDR3 is 14 residues.

The genes are TRBV30 and TRBJ1-3; D call uncertain. The V end was cut by 3 bases, the J end by 4 bases, with 16 bases between. The length of the CDR3 is 15 residues. The germline V gene has CDR1 GTSNPN and CDR2 SVGIG (reference sequence). The CDR3 loop is CAWSGGKGRGNTIYF. CDR3 DNA sequence: TGTGCCTGGAGCGGAGGAAAGGGCCGCGGAAACACCATATATTTT. The full variable domain, completed using reference TRBV30 and TRBJ1-3, is SQTIHQWPATLVQPVGSPLSLECTVEGTSNPNLYWYRQAAGRGLQLLFYSVGIGQISSEVPQNLSASRPQDRQFILSSKKLLLSDSGFYLCAWSGGKGRGNTIYFGEGSWLTVV.

This rearrangement joins TRBV28 to TRBJ2-7; TRBD1 matches at 8 bases. V shed 4 bases and J 4 bases; nucleotides not matched to a gene: 6. The germline V gene has CDR1 MDHEN and CDR2 SYDVKM. The CDR3 loop spans 14 amino acids. The CDR3 region has the DNA TGTGCCAGCAGTTATGGGACAGGATGGTACGAGCAGTACTTC. Its protein is CASSYGTGWYEQYF.

The chain couples TRBV5-1 to TRBJ2-3; tentative D call: TRBD1 (6 bases). The germline V and J ends were trimmed by 2 bases and 4 bases, with 11 bases remaining between them. Per germline, CDR1 SGHRS and CDR2 YFSETQ. The CDR3 runs 14 residues. CDR3 protein: CASSLTGNADTQYF. The CDR3 DNA reads as TGCGCCAGCAGCTTAACAGGGAACGCAGATACGCAGTATTTT.

The chain recombines TRBV5-6 with TRBJ2-1, with a weak D call TRBD2 (6 bases). V gave up 4 bases and J gave up 15 bases, with 17 bases separating them. The germline V gene has CDR1 SGHDT and CDR2 YYEEEE. There are 12 residues in the CDR3. CDR3 in DNA: TGTGCCAGCAGCCGGACGGCGGGGAGTTTGTTCTTC. This sequence encodes CASSRTAGSLFF.

This clone was seen only once. V usage is TRBV28 and J usage is TRBJ1-2; TRBD1 matches 9 bases. CDR1 is MDHEN and CDR2 is SYDVKM in the germline V gene. The V segment lost 4 bases and the J segment 7 bases; nucleotides outside the gene matches: 4. The CDR3 is made up of 13 amino acids. CDR3 region: CASSSGQGFGYTF. The CDR3 region has the DNA TGTGCCAGCAGTTCCGGACAGGGGTTTGGCTACACCTTC.

V and J are TRBV6-6 and TRBJ2-6; 7 nucleotides match TRBD2. Germline V gene sequence: CDR1 MNHNY, CDR2 SVGAGI (reference sequence). J lost 2 bases, V lost 2 bases, and 0 bases had no gene match. This CDR3 spans 15 amino acids. DNA for the CDR3: TGTGCCAGCAGTTACCGGGGGGCTGGGGCCAACGTCCTGACTTTC. Amino acids: CASSYRGAGANVLTF.

This clone turned up a few times. The CDR3 loop reads CSVANSNQPQHF. In DNA form, the CDR3 reads TGCAGCGTAGCAAATAGCAATCAGCCCCAGCATTTT. The chain recombines TRBV29-1 with TRBJ1-5, with unresolved D. This CDR3 contains 12 residues. The V gene's germline CDR1 is SQVTM and CDR2 ANQGSEA. V shed 6 bases and J shed 0 bases, with 6 bases lying between them.